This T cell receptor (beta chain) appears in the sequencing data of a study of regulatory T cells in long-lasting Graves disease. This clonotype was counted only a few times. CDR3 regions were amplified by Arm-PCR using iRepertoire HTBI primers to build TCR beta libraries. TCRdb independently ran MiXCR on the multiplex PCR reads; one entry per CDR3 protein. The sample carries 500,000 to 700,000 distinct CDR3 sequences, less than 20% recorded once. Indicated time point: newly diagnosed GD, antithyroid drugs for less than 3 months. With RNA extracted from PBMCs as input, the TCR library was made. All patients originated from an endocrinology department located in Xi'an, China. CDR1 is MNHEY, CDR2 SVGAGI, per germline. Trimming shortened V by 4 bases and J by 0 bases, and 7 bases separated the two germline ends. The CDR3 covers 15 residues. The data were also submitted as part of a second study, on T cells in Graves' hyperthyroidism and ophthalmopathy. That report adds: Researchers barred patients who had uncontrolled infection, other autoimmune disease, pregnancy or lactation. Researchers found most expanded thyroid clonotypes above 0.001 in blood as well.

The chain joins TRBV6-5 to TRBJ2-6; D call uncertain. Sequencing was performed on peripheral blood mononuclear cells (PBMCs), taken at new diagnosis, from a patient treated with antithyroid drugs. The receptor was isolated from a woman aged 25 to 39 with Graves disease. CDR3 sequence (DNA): TGTGCCAGCAGTTTACAGCCCTCTGGGGCCAACGTCCTGACTTTC. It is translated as CASSLQPSGANVLTF.